This T cell receptor beta chain appears in the sequencing data of a study of T-cell reconstitution after alpha-beta-depleted transplantation in children. It was with unique molecular identifiers that the TCRbeta library was prepared. TCRdb ran MiXCR on the PCR reads and lists one entry per CDR3 protein. The profile shows roughly 310,000 distinct CDR3 sequences, about a quarter of them singletons. Whole-study results and caveats: Surviving recipient cells, namely T cells and thymic progenitors, were the source of high day-60 TCRbeta diversity in some patients. One year post-transplant, T-cell counts and diversity were largely derived from T cells produced anew. Two months or so post-transplant, alpha-beta T cells reportedly derived from several hundred expanded graft clones.

V lost 8 bases and J lost 5; bases outside the gene matches: 1. CDR1 is ENHRY and CDR2 is SYGVKD in the germline V gene. CDR3 length equals 13 residues. The table lists this clonotype with many counts. Its target is not known. The rearrangement links TRBV10-3 to TRBJ2-3; 13 bases map to TRBD2. The sequence came from a male patient younger than 18 who had a stem cell transplant for acute lymphoblastic leukemia, so the T cells may come from the graft donor. The source was PBMCs, mostly from graft donor cells, collected 180 days after TCRalphabeta/CD19-depleted stem cell transplant. The CDR3 reads CAIGLAGVDTQYF. The DNA of the CDR3 is TGTGCCATCGGACTAGCGGGAGTAGATACGCAGTATTTT.